What follows describes a single T cell receptor (beta chain). This sample is part of a study of control samples from healthy donors and cancer patients. This CDR3 contains 14 residues. The V end was cut by 0 bases, the J end by 7 bases, with 12 bases between. In germline, CDR1 is SGHVS, CDR2 FQNEAQ. Clones were sequenced by immunoSEQ multiplex PCR, and TCRdb holds only the in-frame ones, with some missing. There are around 81,000 clones in the sample; about 92% occur only once, and approximately 1.5% lies in the top ten. Sequenced input: blood. This receptor was obtained from a woman aged 25 to 39 in good health. This chain links TRBV7-8 with TRBJ1-1; unclear D gene. CDR3 sequence reads: CASSLAPEAIEAFF. For the CDR3, the DNA is TGTGCCAGCAGCTTAGCCCCGGAAGCTATTGAAGCTTTCTTT.